The rows below give T cell receptor beta chains drawn from one sample of a study of T cell responses to AZD1222 COVID-19 vaccine. TCRdb's copy holds only in-frame clones and misses some; the assay was immunoSEQ multiplex PCR. Of about 110,000 clones listed, roughly 87% were seen once; the top ten hold roughly a tenth. This sample comprised peripheral blood, obtained on day 0 of AZD1222 vaccination. These receptors all stem from an adult in good health. Each CDR3 is given with its conserved first and last residue. D genes are given only for firm matches. Rows give clone size only sometimes, using once, few, many, or a class for an expanded clone.

j_gene | d_gene | abundance | v_gene | CDR3nt | CDR3aa
TRBJ2-5 | - | - | TRBV11-2 | TGTGCCAGCAGCCTCTACGAGACCCAGTACTTC | CASSLYETQYF
TRBJ2-1 | - | - | TRBV5-4 | TGTGCCAGCAGCGAGAGAGACAATGAGCAGTTCTTC | CASSERDNEQFF
TRBJ2-2 | - | - | TRBV5-4 | TGTGCCAGCAGCTTGGCGCCGAACACCGGGGAGCTGTTTTTT | CASSLAPNTGELFF
TRBJ1-2 | - | - | TRBV6-5 | TGTGCCAGCAGTCTTACAGGGACTGGCTACACCTTC | CASSLTGTGYTF
TRBJ2-7 | - | - | TRBV4-1 | TGCGCCAGCAGCCAAGATTCGGTCAGCTACGAGCAGTACTTC | CASSQDSVSYEQYF
TRBJ1-5 | - | few | TRBV7-2 | TGTGCCAGCCGCAGGGGCAATCAGCCCCAGCATTTT | CASRRGNQPQHF
TRBJ1-4 | TRBD1 | - | TRBV10-2 | TGCGCCAGCTGGGACAGGGGAACTAATGAAAAACTGTTTTTT | CASWDRGTNEKLFF
TRBJ2-7 | - | - | TRBV11-3 | TGTGCCAGCAGCCGCGGGACAGACCCCGCCTGGGAGCAGTACTTC | CASSRGTDPAWEQYF
TRBJ2-7 | - | - | TRBV19 | TGTGCCAGTAATTCAAAAGACGGGGGTTTTGGTGAGGAGCAGTACTTC | CASNSKDGGFGEEQYF
TRBJ1-5 | - | - | TRBV2 | TGTGCCAGCAGTGAATCGTGGAGGGCGGATCAGCCCCAGCATTTT | CASSESWRADQPQHF
TRBJ2-7 | TRBD2 | - | TRBV6-5 | TGTGCCATCACCCTCGGACTAGCAAAAGCCTACGAGCAGTACTTC | CAITLGLAKAYEQYF
TRBJ1-5 | - | - | TRBV18 | TGTGCCAGCTCACCGTCGGGAAATCAGCCCCAGCATTTT | CASSPSGNQPQHF
TRBJ2-7 | - | - | TRBV27 | TGTGCCAGCAGTTTGCAGGGGCTTGGAGTCTACGAGCAGTACTTC | CASSLQGLGVYEQYF
TRBJ2-1 | TRBD1 | - | TRBV6-2/TRBV6-3 | TGTGCCAGCAGTTATTTCGGGACAGGGGATAACAATGAGCAGTTCTTC | CASSYFGTGDNNEQFF
TRBJ2-6 | - | - | TRBV27 | TGTGCCAGCAGACCTCGGGGCTCTGGGGCCAACGTCCTGACTTTC | CASRPRGSGANVLTF
TRBJ1-1 | - | once | TRBV5-4 | TGTGCCAGCAGCTTGGGGGGGGCGGACACTGAAGCTTTCTTT | CASSLGGADTEAFF
TRBJ2-1 | TRBD2 | - | TRBV7-3 | TGTGCCAGCAGCTTAAGGACAACTAGCGGGGGAGACAATGAGCAGTTCTTC | CASSLRTTSGGDNEQFF
TRBJ2-7 | - | - | TRBV5-1 | TGCGCCAGCAGCTTGGTGGGGAGGGGGGACTCCTACGAGCAGTACTTC | CASSLVGRGDSYEQYF
TRBJ1-1 | TRBD1 | - | TRBV18 | TGTGCCAGCTCACCTCAGGGGGGGAACACTGAAGCTTTCTTT | CASSPQGGNTEAFF
TRBJ1-2 | - | - | TRBV5-4 | TGTGCCAGCAGCGGTGGAGGGACCGCCTATGGCTACACCTTC | CASSGGGTAYGYTF
TRBJ1-1 | - | - | TRBV6-1 | TGTGCCAGCAGTGAAGTTACAGGGATGAACACTGAAGCTTTCTTT | CASSEVTGMNTEAFF
TRBJ2-5 | TRBD2 | - | TRBV7-7 | TGTGCTAGCGCGCGGACTAGCGGGGCCCGCCAAGAGACCCAGTACTTC | CASARTSGARQETQYF
TRBJ2-7 | - | - | TRBV9 | TGTGCCAGCAGCGCTACCCTCGGTGCAGGCCTATACGAGCAGTACTTC | CASSATLGAGLYEQYF
TRBJ1-1 | - | - | TRBV4-1 | TGCGCCAGCAGCCAAGAGTGGACAAGGACCGCTGAAGCTTTCTTT | CASSQEWTRTAEAFF
TRBJ2-1 | TRBD2 | - | TRBV18 | TGTGCCAGCTCACCAAGTCTAGCGGGACCTACTGGCAATGAGCAGTTCTTC | CASSPSLAGPTGNEQFF
TRBJ2-1 | TRBD1 | - | TRBV7-8 | TGTGCCAGCAGCCCCCGGGACAGGGTTAGAGGTGAGCAGTTCTTC | CASSPRDRVRGEQFF
TRBJ2-7 | TRBD1 | - | TRBV5-4 | TGTGCCAGCAGCTACCTCACCGGGACAGGGGTTCTAGCGGGTGACTACGAGCAGTACTTC | CASSYLTGTGVLAGDYEQYF
TRBJ2-1 | TRBD2 | - | TRBV19 | TGTGCCAGTAGTATTGGGGCGGCGGCGGGAGCGGAGGAGCAGTTCTTC | CASSIGAAAGAEEQFF
TRBJ2-2 | - | - | TRBV27 | TGTGCCAGCAGTTTGGGGACCTCCTCCTCCGGGGAGCTGTTTTTT | CASSLGTSSSGELFF
TRBJ2-1 | - | - | TRBV6-2/TRBV6-3 | TGTGCCAACAGTTACGGGGATGAGCAGTTCTTC | CANSYGDEQFF
TRBJ2-3 | - | - | TRBV6-2/TRBV6-3 | TGTGCCAGCAGTTACTCCGGGGTTAGCACAGATACGCAGTATTTT | CASSYSGVSTDTQYF
TRBJ1-6 | - | - | TRBV7-2 | TGTGCCAGCAGCTTGAAAGGATCCTATAATTCACCCCTCCACTTT | CASSLKGSYNSPLHF
TRBJ2-1 | - | - | TRBV29-1 | TGCAGCGTTGTGGCAGCAACCTACAATGAGCAGTTCTTC | CSVVAATYNEQFF
TRBJ2-7 | - | - | TRBV5-1 | TGCGCCAGCAGCGTGACCGGGACGGCCGGCTACGAGCAGTACTTC | CASSVTGTAGYEQYF
TRBJ2-7 | TRBD1 | - | TRBV18 | TGTGCCAGCTCCCTCCACGTGGGACAGGGGGACGAGCAGTACTTC | CASSLHVGQGDEQYF
TRBJ1-1 | TRBD1 | - | TRBV5-4 | TGTGCCAGCAGCTTGGCCGGGACAGGGAGGGCTGAAGCTTTCTTT | CASSLAGTGRAEAFF
TRBJ2-1 | TRBD2 | many | TRBV6-4 | TGTGCCAGCAGTGACTCTAGTAGCGGGGGAGAGAGTGAGCAGTTCTTC | CASSDSSSGGESEQFF
TRBJ1-2 | TRBD1 | - | TRBV9 | TGTGCCAGTACCACAGGGGGCCGGTATGGCTACACCTTC | CASTTGGRYGYTF
TRBJ1-1 | - | - | TRBV6-5 | TGTGCCAGCAAATTGGGGGCCCCGAACACTGAAGCTTTCTTT | CASKLGAPNTEAFF
TRBJ1-4 | - | once | TRBV5-6 | TGTGCCAGCAGCTTGGCCTTGCAGGGAGGGGGAAAACTGTTTTTT | CASSLALQGGGKLFF
TRBJ1-2 | - | - | TRBV12-3/TRBV12-4 | TGTGCCAGCAGTTATGGCGTGTCTGGCTACACCTTC | CASSYGVSGYTF
TRBJ2-1 | TRBD2 | - | TRBV28 | TGTGCCAGCAGTTGGGGTGCCGGGACTAGCGATGAGCAGTTCTTC | CASSWGAGTSDEQFF
TRBJ1-5 | TRBD1 | - | TRBV19 | TGTGCCAGTAGTATGGGGACAGGGAATCAGCCCCAGCATTTT | CASSMGTGNQPQHF
TRBJ2-2 | - | once | TRBV9 | TGTGCCAGCAGCGTATGGTGGGCAAGGTCCGGGGAGCTGTTTTTT | CASSVWWARSGELFF
TRBJ2-7 | - | once | TRBV5-6 | TGTGCCAGCAGCTTGGAGCGGCGCTACGAGCAGTACTTC | CASSLERRYEQYF
TRBJ1-2 | TRBD1 | few | TRBV28 | TGTGCCAGCAGTTTATTACCGGGACAGGGTCGGGGCTACACCTTC | CASSLLPGQGRGYTF
TRBJ2-3 | - | few | TRBV10-2 | TGCGCCAGCAGTGTTGGCGACCGCACAGATACGCAGTATTTT | CASSVGDRTDTQYF
TRBJ2-2 | - | - | TRBV5-1 | TGCGCCAGCAGCTTGGGTGTTTCCGCCGGGGAGCTGTTTTTT | CASSLGVSAGELFF
TRBJ2-7 | TRBD1 | - | TRBV28 | TGTGCCACCGCCCGGGACAGGGGGTACGAGCAGTACTTC | CATARDRGYEQYF
TRBJ1-5 | - | - | TRBV6-4 | TGTGCCAGCAGTGACTCCCTCCTCCAAAGTGATCAGCCCCAGCATTTT | CASSDSLLQSDQPQHF
TRBJ2-7 | - | - | TRBV2 | TGTGCCAGCATAGGACTCACGTCAAATTACGAGCAGTACTTC | CASIGLTSNYEQYF
TRBJ2-3 | TRBD2 | - | TRBV7-2 | TGTGCCAGCAGCCCTAGGACTAGCGGGGGTTACACAGATACGCAGTATTTT | CASSPRTSGGYTDTQYF
TRBJ2-7 | - | - | TRBV30 | TGTGCCTGGAGTTCTAGGGGACTGCCCTACGAGCAGTACTTC | CAWSSRGLPYEQYF
TRBJ2-7 | TRBD2 | - | TRBV27 | TGTGCCAGCAGTCGGAGCGGGAGCTCCTACGAGCAGTACTTC | CASSRSGSSYEQYF
TRBJ1-4 | TRBD1 | - | TRBV5-1 | TGCGCCAGCAGCTTCGATGACAGGGTCGCAACTAATGAAAAACTGTTTTTT | CASSFDDRVATNEKLFF
TRBJ1-2 | - | - | TRBV12-3/TRBV12-4 | TGTGCCAGCAGCATCGTGGGGGGCTATGGCTACACCTTC | CASSIVGGYGYTF
TRBJ2-5 | - | - | TRBV18 | TGTGCCATCCCAGAATTTCGAGGGGAGACCCAGTACTTC | CAIPEFRGETQYF